The clone carrying this TCR beta chain has just one count. The record originates from a study of blood T cell repertoires in COVID-19. Study background: The United States, Italy and Spain were the sources of the acute and convalescent COVID-19 samples. The analysed material was cDNA or gDNA that came from T cells, B-cell-depleted T cells, or PBMCs.

As processed by the authors: Nucleated cell number was recorded as an estimate derived from reference gene primer amplification. Method: immunoSEQ multiplex PCR; TCRdb's copy keeps in-frame clones and lacks some. That table furnishes V, J and clone size, whereas the DNA furnished D and trimming. Of fewer than 85,000 clones listed, 88% were seen once; the top ten hold over 4.5%. The CDR3 has 15 residues. J lost 8 bases, V lost 7 bases, and 10 bases had no gene match. Germline lookup yields CDR1 MNHEY and CDR2 SMNVEV (reference sequence). The J gene is TRBJ1-4, the V gene TRBV27; 10 nucleotides agree with TRBD1. Input material: peripheral blood. This clonotype was obtained from a human donor in a cohort sampled during active COVID-19. CDR3 region: CASTTPGQGFEKLFF. The DNA for the CDR3 is TGTGCCAGCACTACCCCGGGACAGGGGTTCGAAAAACTGTTTTTT. The full variable domain, its missing parts supplied by reference TRBV27 and TRBJ1-4, is EAQVTQNPRYLITVTGKKLTVTCSQNMNHEYMSWYRQDPGLGLRQIYYSMNVEVTDKGDVPEGYKVSRKEKRNFPLILESPSPNQTSLYFCASTTPGQGFEKLFFGSGTQLSVL.